Presented here are 24 T cell receptor beta chains from one specimen sequenced in a study of T cell responses to AZD1222 COVID-19 vaccine. Assay: immunoSEQ multiplex PCR; the TCRdb copy retains only in-frame clones and omits some. There are around 140,000 clones in the sample; 93% occur only once, and around 12% lies in the top ten. The sequenced sample was peripheral blood, obtained after recovery from COVID-19. The receptors shown here come from an adult who had recovered from COVID-19.

The chain couples TRBV4-1 to TRBJ2-1; D possibly matches TRBD1 or TRBD2 (6 bases each). CDR1 and CDR2 (germline): MGHRA, YSYEKL. Trimming removed 4 bases at V and 0 bases at J, with 16 bases between. The CDR3 totals 17 residues. The chain's CDR3 is CASSRAGGTTSYNEQFF. The CDR3 nucleotides are TGCGCCAGCAGCCGTGCCGGAGGGACAACCTCCTACAATGAGCAGTTCTTC.

The V call is TRBV4-1, the J call TRBJ2-4; D gene uncertain. Trimming removed 0 bases at V and 0 bases at J, with 15 bases between. The germline gives CDR1 MGHRA, CDR2 YSYEKL. CDR3 size: 18 residues. The DNA for the CDR3 is TGCGCCAGCAGCCAAGACAGTACTACCCTGGTAGCCAAAAACATTCAGTACTTC. This gives the protein CASSQDSTTLVAKNIQYF.

V gene TRBV28 combines with J gene TRBJ1-1; TRBD1 aligns across 10 bases. CDR1 and CDR2 (germline): MDHEN, SYDVKM. Trimming cost V 7 bases and J 3 bases; bases outside gene matches: 5. The CDR3 extends over 14 amino acids. The CDR3 sequence: CASNSGTGDTEAFF. The CDR3 nucleotides are TGTGCCAGCAATTCCGGGACAGGGGACACTGAAGCTTTCTTT.

The chain is built from TRBV29-1 and TRBJ1-2, with unresolved D. The CDR3 sequence is 11 residues long. V shed 5 bases and J shed 4 bases, with 8 bases lying between them. Germline CDR1 and CDR2: SQVTM and ANQGSEA. The CDR3 spells CSVTDGYGYTF. In DNA form, the CDR3 reads TGCAGCGTTACCGACGGCTATGGCTACACCTTC.

The V gene is TRBV6-1, the J gene TRBJ2-7; the match to TRBD2 covers 7 bases. From germline, CDR1 is MNHNS and CDR2 SASEGT. The CDR3 extends over 15 amino acids. Trimming at V came to 2 bases and at J to 0 bases, leaving 4 bases not matched to a gene. DNA of the CDR3: TGTGCCAGCAGTGAAAGCGGGGCTATCTCCTACGAGCAGTACTTC. Its translation: CASSESGAISYEQYF.

The chain joins TRBV7-9 to TRBJ1-2; the match to TRBD1 covers 8 bases. J lost 3 bases, V lost 4 bases, and 7 bases had no gene match. From germline, CDR1 is SEHNR and CDR2 FQNEAQ (reference sequence). The CDR3 is 15 residues long. CDR3 in DNA: TGTGCCAGCAGCTCCGGACAGGGTAGCGACTATGGCTACACCTTC. Translation: CASSSGQGSDYGYTF. Looking up the rest from reference TRBV7-9 and TRBJ1-2 gives the full variable domain: DTGVSQNPRHKITKRGQNVTFRCDPISEHNRLYWYRQTLGQGPEFLTYFQNEAQLEKSRLLSDRFSAERPKGSFSTLEIQRTEQGDSAMYLCASSSGQGSDYGYTFGSGTRLTVV.

The table lists this clone with a count of one. The chain recombines TRBV11-3 with TRBJ2-7; D perhaps matches TRBD1 (5 bases). Germline loops: CDR1 SGHNT, CDR2 YENEEA. There are 13 residues in the CDR3. V was clipped by 2 bases and J by 6 bases, with 11 bases between them. The CDR3 bases are TGTGCCAGCAGCTTAAACAGGTTTGCCGAGCAGTACTTC. This gives the protein CASSLNRFAEQYF.

The genes are TRBV5-4 and TRBJ2-1; 7 nucleotides line up with TRBD1. The V gene end was trimmed by 3 bases and the J gene end by 9 bases; junction bases not matched to a gene: 9. CDR1 and CDR2 from the germline V gene are SGHNT and YYREEE (reference sequence). The CDR3 loop spans 14 amino acids. The CDR3 DNA is TGTGCCAGCAGCTCAACAGGGGACCAAGGTGAGCAGTTCTTC. Translation gives CASSSTGDQGEQFF.

This chain connects TRBV9 to TRBJ2-7; D unresolved. The V and J ends lost 0 bases and 3 bases respectively, with 13 bases between them. This CDR3 is 15 amino acids long. Germline CDR1 SGDLS, CDR2 YYNGEE. For the CDR3, the DNA is TGTGCCAGCAGCGTAGAGATTCAGGCCCTCTACGAGCAGTACTTC. This encodes CASSVEIQALYEQYF.

The rearrangement joins TRBV2 to TRBJ2-3; D might be TRBD1 (6 bases). The germline V gene encodes CDR1 SNHLY and CDR2 FYNNEI. The V end was cut by 10 bases, the J end by 2 bases, with 13 bases between. This CDR3 has 13 residues. The CDR3 loop is CANPDSLTDTQYF. For the CDR3, the DNA is TGTGCCAACCCGGACAGTCTCACAGATACGCAGTATTTT. Complete variable domain (other parts from reference TRBV2 and TRBJ2-3): EPEVTQTPSHQVTQMGQEVILRCVPISNHLYFYWYRQILGQKVEFLVSFYNNEISEKSEIFDDQFSVERPDGSNFTLKIRSTKLEDSAMYFCANPDSLTDTQYFGPGTRLTVL.

CDR3 bases: TGTGCCAGCAGGCTCGACAGGGCGAGCAATCAGCCCCAGCATTTT. Translating gives CASRLDRASNQPQHF. The chain carries TRBV2 and TRBJ1-5; 7 bases map to TRBD1. V lost 6 bases and J lost 1; bases outside the gene matches: 6. Germline V lookup: CDR1 SNHLY, CDR2 FYNNEI. The CDR3 runs 15 residues. The entire variable domain, with the rest obtained from reference TRBV2 and TRBJ1-5, is as follows: EPEVTQTPSHQVTQMGQEVILRCVPISNHLYFYWYRQILGQKVEFLVSFYNNEISEKSEIFDDQFSVERPDGSNFTLKIRSTKLEDSAMYFCASRLDRASNQPQHFGDGTRLSIL.

The V gene is TRBV6-5, the J gene TRBJ2-7; D is possibly TRBD2 (6 bases). V was trimmed by 2 bases and J by 2 bases, leaving 10 bases between them. CDR3 length: 14 residues. In germline, CDR1 is MNHEY, CDR2 SVGAGI. Here the CDR3 reads CASSYGGGAYEQYF. The DNA of the CDR3 is TGTGCCAGCAGTTACGGCGGAGGGGCCTACGAGCAGTACTTC.

This chain uses TRBV12-3 or TRBV12-4 with TRBJ1-1; D remains ambiguous. Trimming took off 6 bases at V and 4 bases at J, with 9 bases between the two ends. This CDR3 has 12 amino acids. DNA of the CDR3: TGTGCCAGCAGCCACCTCGGCACTGAAGCTTTCTTT. Protein sequence: CASSHLGTEAFF.

This clone has just one count. The same CDR3 can be traced to other DNA sequences in this sample. This chain links TRBV28 with TRBJ1-5; D ambiguous. This CDR3 is 11 amino acids long. Germline V gives CDR1 MDHEN, CDR2 SYDVKM. The V gene lost 4 bases and the J gene lost 5 bases, with 3 bases spanning the gap. The CDR3 DNA is TGTGCCAGCAGTTCCGATCAGCCCCAGCATTTT. It translates to CASSSDQPQHF.

The chain joins TRBV2 to TRBJ1-2; the match to TRBD1 covers 8 bases. The junction had 11 bases not matched to a gene; V was cut back by 7 bases and J by 4 bases. Germline V gene lookup returns CDR1 SNHLY and CDR2 FYNNEI. The CDR3 runs to 15 residues. As DNA, the CDR3 is TGTGCCAGCACCGCGGACAGGGAGGGCGGCTATGGCTACACCTTC. As protein: CASTADREGGYGYTF. The entire variable domain, with the rest obtained from reference TRBV2 and TRBJ1-2, is as follows: EPEVTQTPSHQVTQMGQEVILRCVPISNHLYFYWYRQILGQKVEFLVSFYNNEISEKSEIFDDQFSVERPDGSNFTLKIRSTKLEDSAMYFCASTADREGGYGYTFGSGTRLTVV.

J is TRBJ2-6 and V is TRBV28; D possibly corresponds to TRBD2 (5 bases). The CDR3 spans 15 residues. Deletions cut 6 bases from V and 0 bases from J, with 9 bases between. Germline V lookup: CDR1 MDHEN, CDR2 SYDVKM. The CDR3 bases are TGTGCCAGCAGGCTAGGGAGCTCTGGGGCCAACGTCCTGACTTTC. Its protein product is CASRLGSSGANVLTF.

The rearrangement links TRBV5-1 to TRBJ2-1; maybe TRBD1 (6 bases). Germline values: CDR1 SGHRS, CDR2 YFSETQ. The CDR3 is made up of 15 amino acids. Deletions cut 4 bases from V and 2 bases from J, with 13 bases between. The CDR3 DNA follows: TGCGCCAGCAGCGACGGGACACACACCTACAATGAGCAGTTCTTC. Translated, it gives CASSDGTHTYNEQFF.

The chain links TRBV9 to TRBJ2-1; the match to TRBD2 covers 7 bases. Trimming at V came to 0 bases and at J to 0 bases, leaving 15 bases not matched to a gene. Germline CDR1 SGDLS, CDR2 YYNGEE. This CDR3 has 20 residues. The CDR3 DNA is TGTGCCAGCAGCGTAGACTGGGGCGTGTGCGGGGGATTCTCCTACAATGAGCAGTTCTTC. This translates into CASSVDWGVCGGFSYNEQFF.

V is TRBV6-5 and J is TRBJ1-5, with D perhaps matching TRBD1 (5 bases). Per the germline V gene, CDR1 is MNHEY and CDR2 is SVGAGI. The CDR3 runs 15 residues. The V gene lost 6 bases and the J gene lost 2 bases, with 14 bases spanning the gap. The CDR3 protein is CASRGQGTGNQPQHF. As DNA, the CDR3 is TGTGCCAGCAGGGGCCAGGGCACTGGCAATCAGCCCCAGCATTTT.

The chain combines TRBV6-1 with TRBJ2-1; D is unresolved. The CDR3 sequence is 14 residues long. Germline-derived CDR1 and CDR2 are MNHNS and SASEGT. Trimming cost V 1 base and J 6 bases, with 10 bases left between them. CDR3 coding DNA: TGTGCCAGCAGTGAAGGATCGGCCCTCAATGAGCAGTTCTTC. It translates to CASSEGSALNEQFF.

V gene TRBV6-5 combines with J gene TRBJ2-3; TRBD1 aligns across 9 bases. The trim removed 6 bases at V and 6 bases at J, leaving 4 bases unmatched. Germline loops: CDR1 MNHEY, CDR2 SVGAGI. The CDR3 runs to 13 residues. Written as DNA, the CDR3 is TGTGCCAGCAGGGGAGGACAGGGGGATACGCAGTATTTT. Amino acid sequence: CASRGGQGDTQYF.

The V call is TRBV3-1 (or the pseudogene TRBV3-2), the J call TRBJ1-1; D unresolved. Germline CDR1 is LGHDT and CDR2 is YNNKEL (reference sequence). V was trimmed by 4 bases and J by 1 base, leaving 16 bases between them. The CDR3 has 16 residues. The CDR3 DNA reads TGTGCCAGCAGCCCTATGGAAAGCGCGGGGAACACTGAAGCTTTCTTT. Protein: CASSPMESAGNTEAFF.

The V and J genes are TRBV6-5 and TRBJ2-7; 11 nucleotides match TRBD2. CDR3 size: 13 residues. J was trimmed by 6 bases and V by 3 bases; bases with no gene match: 1. Germline lookup yields CDR1 MNHEY and CDR2 SVGAGI. CDR3 sequence: CASSYGLAGEQYF. The CDR3 DNA sequence: TGTGCCAGCAGTTATGGACTAGCGGGCGAGCAGTACTTC.

This chain links TRBV28 with TRBJ1-5; D call uncertain. V was trimmed by 7 bases and J by 0 bases, leaving 7 bases between them. Looked up from germline, CDR1 is MDHEN and CDR2 is SYDVKM. This CDR3 has 13 amino acids. This CDR3 is CASKAVSNQPQHF. CDR3 nucleotides: TGTGCCAGCAAAGCAGTTAGCAATCAGCCCCAGCATTTT.